Listed here are 29 T cell receptor beta chains from one sample, sequenced in a study of identical twins. One entry per CDR3 protein results from TCRdb running MiXCR on the 5' RACE reads. This table has approximately 500,000 distinct CDR3 sequences, roughly 24% appearing once. This same sample was also part of a study on T cells expressing NK-cell markers.

The sequenced sample consisted of CD4+ T cells sorted from blood. These receptors all stem from a woman aged 18-29 years in good health.

The table lists this clonotype with a few counts. The chain recombines TRBV2 with TRBJ2-5; 8 positions match TRBD2. Germline V gene data show CDR1 as SNHLY and CDR2 as FYNNEI. Trimming took 3 bases from V and 5 from J; bases not matched to a gene: 8. The CDR3 loop spans 15 amino acids. CDR3 residues: CASSEVAGRLETQYF. CDR3 nucleotide sequence: TGTGCCAGCAGTGAGGTAGCGGGAAGGTTGGAGACCCAGTACTTC. The variable domain in full, completed from reference TRBV2 and TRBJ2-5, reads EPEVTQTPSHQVTQMGQEVILRCVPISNHLYFYWYRQILGQKVEFLVSFYNNEISEKSEIFDDQFSVERPDGSNFTLKIRSTKLEDSAMYFCASSEVAGRLETQYFGPGTRLLVL.

The chain combines TRBV20-1 with TRBJ2-2; no reliable D call. CDR1 is DFQATT, CDR2 SNEGSKA, per germline (reference sequence). The CDR3 contains 12 residues. Trimming left V 5 bases short and J 5 bases short, with 9 bases between. The CDR3 loop is CSASHTTGELFF. The DNA of the CDR3 is TGCAGTGCTTCACACACAACCGGGGAGCTGTTTTTT.

The chain uses TRBV25-1 and TRBJ1-2, with D tentatively TRBD1 (6 bases). Germline loops: CDR1 MGHDK, CDR2 SYGVNS. CDR3 length: 13 residues. Trimming took 9 bases from V and 8 from J, leaving 19 bases between them. The CDR3 nucleotides are TGTGCCAGTCGAAAGGGGGGGGGTCCGGGCTACACCTTC. Translated, it gives CASRKGGGPGYTF.

V is TRBV5-1 and J is TRBJ1-1; no reliable D call. Trimming pared 5 bases from V and 5 bases from J, leaving 7 bases between. The CDR3 spans 11 residues. In germline, CDR1 is SGHRS, CDR2 YFSETQ. The CDR3 is CASRHGTEAFF. The DNA for the CDR3 is TGCGCCAGCAGGCACGGGACTGAAGCTTTCTTT.

As to this clonotype: Since a much larger clone is just one base distant, this may be a read error. V is TRBV7-2 and J is TRBJ1-5; D unresolved. This CDR3 region has 14 residues. Germline V gene sequence: CDR1 SGHTA, CDR2 FQGNSA. Between the trimmed V and J ends, which lost 4 bases and 0 bases, there was a span of 7 bases. For the CDR3, the DNA is TGTGCCAGCAGCTCCAGGTATAGCAATCAGCCCCAGCATTTT. This encodes CASSSRYSNQPQHF.

This clonotype came up a few times. The chain employs TRBV14 and TRBJ2-1; D is unclear. V was cut by 1 base and J by 5 bases, with 9 bases left in between. Germline V CDR1 and CDR2: SGHDN, FVKESK. This CDR3 comprises 14 residues. Here the CDR3 reads CASSQAVGDNEQFF. In DNA, the CDR3 is TGTGCCAGCAGCCAAGCGGTGGGCGACAATGAGCAGTTCTTC.

This clonotype was counted only a few times. The genes are TRBV30 and TRBJ2-7, with 9 bases that match TRBD2. The length of the CDR3 is 13 residues. V was clipped by 6 bases and J by 2 bases; unmatched bases: 5. Germline V CDR1 and CDR2: GTSNPN, SVGIG (reference sequence). The CDR3 DNA sequence: TGTGCCTGTCGGCGGGAGGGGACCTACGAGCAGTACTTC. Translated: CACRREGTYEQYF.

The chain has TRBV28 and TRBJ1-2; TRBD1 agrees at 9 bases. This CDR3 region has 14 residues. Losses at the gene ends were 2 bases for V and 8 bases for J; bases not matched to a gene: 6. CDR1 and CDR2 (germline): MDHEN, SYDVKM. The CDR3 region has the DNA TGTGCCAGCAGTTTACACAGGGGGCTCGGGGGCTACACCTTC. Residues: CASSLHRGLGGYTF.

The gene calls are TRBV7-8 and TRBJ2-5, with 7 bases fitting TRBD1. The CDR3 length is 14 residues. The V segment lost 6 bases and the J segment 3 bases; nucleotides outside the gene matches: 7. From germline, CDR1 is SGHVS and CDR2 FQNEAQ. CDR3 in amino acids: CASRTGTVKETQYF. The DNA for the CDR3 is TGTGCCAGCAGAACCGGGACAGTAAAAGAGACCCAGTACTTC.

In its sample, this clonotype was seen a few times. The chain couples TRBV10-3 to TRBJ1-3; no firm D call. V was cut by 10 bases and J by 0 bases, with 10 bases left in between. This CDR3 contains 13 residues. In germline, CDR1 is ENHRY, CDR2 SYGVKD. The chain's CDR3 is CATTLVSGNTIYF. The CDR3 DNA is TGTGCCACCACCCTGGTCTCTGGAAACACCATATATTTT.

This clonotype was observed a few times. This chain connects TRBV7-9 to TRBJ2-7; 7 bases are shared with TRBD1. V was clipped by 4 bases and J by 9 bases; unmatched bases: 12. This CDR3 is built from 14 residues. The germline V gene has CDR1 SEHNR and CDR2 FQNEAQ (reference sequence). The CDR3, as DNA: TGTGCCAGCAGCTACGGGCGGACAGGAGTCGGGCAGTACTTC. Translating it yields CASSYGRTGVGQYF.

This sequence joins TRBV7-9 and TRBJ2-5, with 9 bases identical to TRBD2. V lost 4 bases, J lost 0 bases, and 9 bases stayed unmatched. The CDR3 runs to 17 residues. Germline CDR1 and CDR2: SEHNR and FQNEAQ (reference sequence). The CDR3 protein is CASSSRLAVLYQETQYF. CDR3 coding DNA: TGTGCCAGCAGCTCAAGACTAGCGGTCCTGTACCAAGAGACCCAGTACTTC.

This chain links TRBV20-1 with TRBJ2-3, with 11 bases matching TRBD2. Germline V gene data show CDR1 as DFQATT and CDR2 as SNEGSKA (reference sequence). The V and J ends lost 6 bases and 1 base, in that order; junction bases with no gene match: 6. CDR3 length: 15 amino acids. The CDR3, as DNA: TGCAGTGCACCACTACTAGCGGGGGGCACAGATACGCAGTATTTT. Amino acid sequence: CSAPLLAGGTDTQYF.

The rearrangement uses TRBV5-1 and TRBJ2-3; either TRBD1 or TRBD2 may fit D (6 bases each). The CDR3 contains 15 residues. Trimming took 0 bases from V and 4 from J, leaving 12 bases between them. Germline-derived CDR1 and CDR2 are SGHRS and YFSETQ. CDR3: CASSLGAGGPDTQYF. As DNA, the CDR3 is TGCGCCAGCAGCTTGGGGGCCGGGGGCCCAGATACGCAGTATTTT. The full variable domain, its missing parts supplied by reference TRBV5-1 and TRBJ2-3, is KAGVTQTPRYLIKTRGQQVTLSCSPISGHRSVSWYQQTPGQGLQFLFEYFSETQRNKGNFPGRFSGRQFSNSRSEMNVSTLELGDSALYLCASSLGAGGPDTQYFGPGTRLTVL.

The chain is built from TRBV5-1 and TRBJ2-3, with D uncertain. Between the trimmed V and J ends, which lost 3 bases and 4 bases, there was a span of 15 bases. Germline CDR1 SGHRS, CDR2 YFSETQ. This CDR3 contains 15 residues. Written as DNA, the CDR3 is TGCGCCAGCAGCTCTGGGCCTCGGGCACCAGATACGCAGTATTTT. It yields the protein CASSSGPRAPDTQYF. Combining the CDR3 with reference TRBV5-1 and TRBJ2-3 gives the whole variable domain KAGVTQTPRYLIKTRGQQVTLSCSPISGHRSVSWYQQTPGQGLQFLFEYFSETQRNKGNFPGRFSGRQFSNSRSEMNVSTLELGDSALYLCASSSGPRAPDTQYFGPGTRLTVL.

This chain connects TRBV24-1 to TRBJ2-1, with 15 bases matching TRBD2. J was trimmed by 10 bases and V by 2 bases; bases with no gene match: 8. Germline V gives CDR1 KGHDR, CDR2 SFDVKD. This CDR3 has 17 residues. CDR3 DNA sequence: TGTGCCACCAGTGATTCCCCGGGACTAGCGGGAGGTTGGGAGCAGTTCTTC. Its translation: CATSDSPGLAGGWEQFF.

The chain has TRBV27 and TRBJ2-3; 8 bases line up with TRBD2. V shed 4 bases and J 1 base; nucleotides not matched to a gene: 7. In germline, CDR1 is MNHEY, CDR2 SMNVEV (reference sequence). This CDR3 spans 16 amino acids. CDR3 in amino acids: CASSWARGAGTDTQYF. DNA for the CDR3: TGTGCCAGCAGTTGGGCGCGGGGGGCGGGCACAGATACGCAGTATTTT.

The CDR3 reads CASSHPPSEQYF. The CDR3 nucleotides read TGTGCCAGCAGCCACCCCCCGAGCGAGCAGTACTTC. The chain combines TRBV7-9 with TRBJ2-7; D gene unclear. This CDR3 comprises 12 residues. Germline V gene sequence: CDR1 SEHNR, CDR2 FQNEAQ (reference sequence). V was clipped by 5 bases and J by 6 bases, with 11 bases between them.

V usage is TRBV6-1 and J usage is TRBJ2-5, with a tentative D call TRBD2 (6 bases). V shed 10 bases and J shed 5 bases, with 20 bases lying between them. This CDR3 region has 14 residues. Germline CDR1 and CDR2: MNHNS and SASEGT. This chain's CDR3 is CATKVRGIGETQYF. The CDR3 nucleotides read TGTGCCACCAAGGTTCGGGGGATCGGGGAGACCCAGTACTTC.

The chain couples TRBV10-3 to TRBJ2-3, with a tentative D call TRBD1 (5 bases). V lost 4 bases to trimming and J lost 1 base, with 12 bases between them. This CDR3 spans 15 amino acids. The germline V gene encodes CDR1 ENHRY and CDR2 SYGVKD. CDR3 sequence reads: CAISADEGGTDTQYF. The CDR3 coding sequence is TGTGCCATCAGTGCGGACGAAGGGGGCACAGATACGCAGTATTTT.

This clonotype came up a few times. The V gene is TRBV7-2, the J gene TRBJ2-2; D is undetermined. Germline CDR1 is SGHTA and CDR2 is FQGNSA. This CDR3 is 14 amino acids long. Trimming left V 7 bases short and J 2 bases short, with 11 bases between. The CDR3, as DNA: TGTGCCAGCAAAGTAGGGCCTAACACCGGGGAGCTGTTTTTT. Encoded protein: CASKVGPNTGELFF.

The chain joins TRBV5-5 to TRBJ2-1; D possibly corresponds to TRBD2 (6 bases). The CDR3 is made up of 16 amino acids. Looked up from germline, CDR1 is SGHKS and CDR2 is YYEKEE (reference sequence). The V end was cut by 4 bases, the J end by 3 bases, with 17 bases between. In DNA form, the CDR3 reads TGTGCCAGCAGCGAGGTGTTAAGCGGGCTCTACAATGAGCAGTTCTTC. Translated, it gives CASSEVLSGLYNEQFF.

The J gene is TRBJ2-7, the V gene TRBV20-1; D is uncertain. Germline V gene sequence: CDR1 DFQATT, CDR2 SNEGSKA (reference sequence). V dropped 6 bases and J dropped 0 bases, with 12 bases sitting between them. The CDR3 has 13 residues. CDR3 loop: CSAPQPSSYEQYF. The CDR3 DNA is TGCAGTGCCCCACAGCCCAGCTCCTACGAGCAGTACTTC.

The gene calls are TRBV2 and TRBJ2-3; 7 bases are shared with TRBD1. The CDR3 has 15 residues. In germline, CDR1 is SNHLY, CDR2 FYNNEI. V shed 4 bases, J shed 3 bases, and the junction held 7 bases outside the gene matches. The CDR3: CASSVDRDRTDTQYF. As DNA, the CDR3 is TGTGCCAGCAGTGTAGACCGGGACAGAACAGATACGCAGTATTTT. The entire variable domain, with the rest obtained from reference TRBV2 and TRBJ2-3, is as follows: EPEVTQTPSHQVTQMGQEVILRCVPISNHLYFYWYRQILGQKVEFLVSFYNNEISEKSEIFDDQFSVERPDGSNFTLKIRSTKLEDSAMYFCASSVDRDRTDTQYFGPGTRLTVL.

There are a few counts of this clonotype. The V and J genes are TRBV5-1 and TRBJ2-5; 7 nucleotides match TRBD2. Germline-derived CDR1 and CDR2 are SGHRS and YFSETQ. This CDR3 region has 13 residues. V was clipped by 7 bases and J by 2 bases; unmatched bases: 5. CDR3 sequence: CASRTSVQETQYF. The CDR3 DNA reads TGCGCCAGCCGTACTAGCGTTCAAGAGACCCAGTACTTC.

The rearrangement joins TRBV24-1 to TRBJ1-2; TRBD1 matches 7 bases. The CDR3 runs 13 residues. CDR1 KGHDR and CDR2 SFDVKD come from the germline V gene. The V and J ends lost 6 bases and 2 bases, in that order; junction bases with no gene match: 2. The CDR3 DNA follows: TGTGCCACCAGTAAGACAGGGAACTATGGCTACACCTTC. This gives the protein CATSKTGNYGYTF.

V usage is TRBV7-2 and J usage is TRBJ1-2; D unclear. Germline CDR1 reads SGHTA; CDR2 reads FQGNSA. V lost 2 bases and J lost 4, with 8 bases in between. CDR3 size: 13 residues. Written as DNA, the CDR3 is TGTGCCAGCAGCTTATTCCCGGGCTATGGCTACACCTTC. Protein sequence: CASSLFPGYGYTF. Full variable domain (outside the CDR3, taken from reference TRBV7-2 and TRBJ1-2): GAGVSQSPSNKVTEKGKDVELRCDPISGHTALYWYRQSLGQGLEFLIYFQGNSAPDKSGLPSDRFSAERTGGSVSTLTIQRTQQEDSAVYLCASSLFPGYGYTFGSGTRLTVV.

This clonotype was observed a few times. The rearrangement joins TRBV7-2 to TRBJ2-7; 9 bases are shared with TRBD2. The CDR3 runs 15 residues. Trimming cost V 0 bases and J 4 bases; bases outside gene matches: 4. Germline V gene data show CDR1 as SGHTA and CDR2 as FQGNSA. Here the CDR3 reads CASSLASGGGYEQYF. CDR3 sequence (DNA): TGTGCCAGCAGCTTAGCTAGCGGGGGCGGATACGAGCAGTACTTC.

This chain links TRBV10-3 with TRBJ2-3; weak D call: TRBD2 (6 bases). The germline CDR1 and CDR2 sequences are ENHRY and SYGVKD. There are 14 residues in the CDR3. Deletions cut 6 bases from V and 0 bases from J, with 10 bases between. The DNA for the CDR3 is TGTGCCATCAGGGCGGGATCTAGCACAGATACGCAGTATTTT. It encodes CAIRAGSSTDTQYF.